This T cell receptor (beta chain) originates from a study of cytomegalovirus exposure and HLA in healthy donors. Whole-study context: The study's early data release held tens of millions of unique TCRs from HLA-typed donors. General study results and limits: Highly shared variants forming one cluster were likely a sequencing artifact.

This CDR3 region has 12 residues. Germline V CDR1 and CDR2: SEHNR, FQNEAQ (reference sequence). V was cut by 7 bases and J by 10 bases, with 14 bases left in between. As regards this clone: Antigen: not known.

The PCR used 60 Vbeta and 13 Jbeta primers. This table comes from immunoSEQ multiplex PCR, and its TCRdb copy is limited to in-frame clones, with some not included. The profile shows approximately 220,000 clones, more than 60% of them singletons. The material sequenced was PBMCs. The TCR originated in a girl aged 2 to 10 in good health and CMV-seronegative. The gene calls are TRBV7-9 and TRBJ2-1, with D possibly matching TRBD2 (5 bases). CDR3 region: CASTAGPAEQFF. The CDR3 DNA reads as TGTGCCAGCACCGCGGGCCCCGCGGAGCAGTTCTTC.